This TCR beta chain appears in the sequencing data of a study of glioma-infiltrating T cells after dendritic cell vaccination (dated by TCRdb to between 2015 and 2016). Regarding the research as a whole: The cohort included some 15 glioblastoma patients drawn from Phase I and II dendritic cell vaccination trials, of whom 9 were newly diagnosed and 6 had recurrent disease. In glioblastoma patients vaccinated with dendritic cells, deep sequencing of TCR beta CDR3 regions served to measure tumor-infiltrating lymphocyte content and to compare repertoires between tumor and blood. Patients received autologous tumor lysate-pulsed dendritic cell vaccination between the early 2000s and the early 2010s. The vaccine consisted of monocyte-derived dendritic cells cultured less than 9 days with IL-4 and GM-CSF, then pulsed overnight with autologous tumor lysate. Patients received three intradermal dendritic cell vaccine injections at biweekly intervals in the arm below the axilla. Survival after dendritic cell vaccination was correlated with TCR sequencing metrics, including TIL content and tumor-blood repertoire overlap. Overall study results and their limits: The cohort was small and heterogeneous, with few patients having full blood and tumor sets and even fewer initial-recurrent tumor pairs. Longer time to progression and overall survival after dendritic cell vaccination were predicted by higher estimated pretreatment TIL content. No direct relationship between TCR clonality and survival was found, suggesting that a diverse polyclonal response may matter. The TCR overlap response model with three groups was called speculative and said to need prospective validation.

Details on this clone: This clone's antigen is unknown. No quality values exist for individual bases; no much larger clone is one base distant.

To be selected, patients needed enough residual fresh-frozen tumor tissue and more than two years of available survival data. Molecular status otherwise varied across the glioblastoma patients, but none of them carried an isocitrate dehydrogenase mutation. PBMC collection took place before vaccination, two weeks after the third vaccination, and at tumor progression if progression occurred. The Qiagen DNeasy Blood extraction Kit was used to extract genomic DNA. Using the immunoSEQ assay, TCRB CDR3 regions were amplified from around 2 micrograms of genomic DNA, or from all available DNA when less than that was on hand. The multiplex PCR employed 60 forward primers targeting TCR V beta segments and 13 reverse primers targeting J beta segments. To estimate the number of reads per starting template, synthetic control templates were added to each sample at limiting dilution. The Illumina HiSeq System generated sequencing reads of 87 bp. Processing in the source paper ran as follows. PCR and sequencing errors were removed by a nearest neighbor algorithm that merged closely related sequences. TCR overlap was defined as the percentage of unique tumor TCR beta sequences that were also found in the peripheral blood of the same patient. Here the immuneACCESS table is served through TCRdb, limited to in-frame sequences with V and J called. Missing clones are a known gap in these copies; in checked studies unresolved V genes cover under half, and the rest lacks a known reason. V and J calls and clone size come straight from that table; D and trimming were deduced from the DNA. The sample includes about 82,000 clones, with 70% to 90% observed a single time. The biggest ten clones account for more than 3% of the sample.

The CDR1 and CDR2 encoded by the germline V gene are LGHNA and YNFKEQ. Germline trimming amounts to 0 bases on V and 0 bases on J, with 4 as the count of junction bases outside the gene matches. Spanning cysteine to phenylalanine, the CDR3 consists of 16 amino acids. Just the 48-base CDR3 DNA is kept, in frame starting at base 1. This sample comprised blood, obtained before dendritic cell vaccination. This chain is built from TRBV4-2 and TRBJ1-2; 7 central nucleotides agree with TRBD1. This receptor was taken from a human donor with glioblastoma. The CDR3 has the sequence CASSQDRGTANYGYTF. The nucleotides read TGTGCCAGCAGCCAAGATCGGGGGACAGCTAACTATGGCTACACCTTC.